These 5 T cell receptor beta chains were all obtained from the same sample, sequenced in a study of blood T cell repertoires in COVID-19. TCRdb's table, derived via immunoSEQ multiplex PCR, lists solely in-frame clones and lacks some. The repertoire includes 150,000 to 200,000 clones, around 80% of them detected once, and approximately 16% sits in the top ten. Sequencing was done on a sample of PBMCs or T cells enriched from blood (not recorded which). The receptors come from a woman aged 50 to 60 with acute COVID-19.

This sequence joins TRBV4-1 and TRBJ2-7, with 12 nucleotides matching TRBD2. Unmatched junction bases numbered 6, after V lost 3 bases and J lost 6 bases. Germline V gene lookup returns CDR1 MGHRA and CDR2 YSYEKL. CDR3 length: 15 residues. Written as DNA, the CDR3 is TGCGCCAGCAGCCAGGCTAGCGGGGGGGCTGTCGAGCAGTACGTC. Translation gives CASSQASGGAVEQYV.

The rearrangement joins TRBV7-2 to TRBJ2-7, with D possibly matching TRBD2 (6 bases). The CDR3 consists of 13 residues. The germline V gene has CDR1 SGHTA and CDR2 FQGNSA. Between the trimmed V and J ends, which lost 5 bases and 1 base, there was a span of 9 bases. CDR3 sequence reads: CASSRGRSYEQYV. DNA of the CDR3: TGTGCCAGCAGCCGGGGGAGGTCCTACGAGCAGTACGTC.

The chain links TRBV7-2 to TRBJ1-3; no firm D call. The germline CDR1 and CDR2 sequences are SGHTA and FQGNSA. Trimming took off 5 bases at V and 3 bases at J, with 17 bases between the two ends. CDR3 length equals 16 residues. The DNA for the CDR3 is TGTGCCAGCAGCCCCATGGCAGTCTTAAGTGGAAACACCATATATTTT. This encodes CASSPMAVLSGNTIYF.

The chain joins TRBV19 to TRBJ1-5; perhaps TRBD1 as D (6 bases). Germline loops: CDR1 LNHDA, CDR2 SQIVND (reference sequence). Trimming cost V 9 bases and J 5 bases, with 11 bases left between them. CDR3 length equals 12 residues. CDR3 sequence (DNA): TGTGCCAGCGGACAGAGATATCAGCCCCAGCATTTT. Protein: CASGQRYQPQHF.

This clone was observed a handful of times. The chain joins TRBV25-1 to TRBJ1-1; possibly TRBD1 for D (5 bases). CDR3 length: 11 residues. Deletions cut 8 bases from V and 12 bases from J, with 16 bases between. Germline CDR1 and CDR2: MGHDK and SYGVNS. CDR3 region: CASRVPGGTFF. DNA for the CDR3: TGTGCCAGCCGAGTGCCCGGGGGGACTTTCTTT.